The T cell receptor beta chain under discussion was sequenced for a study of T cell responses to AZD1222 COVID-19 vaccine. Data came from immunoSEQ multiplex PCR; TCRdb stores just in-frame clones and leaves some out. This table has some 170,000 clones, more than 90% appearing once. A remark on this clone: Its specificity is not known.

Study-wide results and limits: Repertoires in all cases were sampled only once the peak T cell response had passed. Spike-wide vaccine-associated CD4 TCRs dominated at 160-218 and 743-854.

The germline V gene encodes CDR1 KGHSH and CDR2 LQKENI. The CDR3 totals 15 residues. V lost 0 bases and J lost 5, with 10 bases in between. The V gene is TRBV18, the J gene TRBJ2-2; a possible D gene is TRBD2 (6 bases). The sequence derives from an adult in good health. The specimen was peripheral blood, collected on day 0 of AZD1222 vaccination. The CDR3 protein is CASSPPGGRTGELFF. The CDR3 region has the DNA TGTGCCAGCTCACCACCGGGGGGACGGACCGGGGAGCTGTTTTTT.